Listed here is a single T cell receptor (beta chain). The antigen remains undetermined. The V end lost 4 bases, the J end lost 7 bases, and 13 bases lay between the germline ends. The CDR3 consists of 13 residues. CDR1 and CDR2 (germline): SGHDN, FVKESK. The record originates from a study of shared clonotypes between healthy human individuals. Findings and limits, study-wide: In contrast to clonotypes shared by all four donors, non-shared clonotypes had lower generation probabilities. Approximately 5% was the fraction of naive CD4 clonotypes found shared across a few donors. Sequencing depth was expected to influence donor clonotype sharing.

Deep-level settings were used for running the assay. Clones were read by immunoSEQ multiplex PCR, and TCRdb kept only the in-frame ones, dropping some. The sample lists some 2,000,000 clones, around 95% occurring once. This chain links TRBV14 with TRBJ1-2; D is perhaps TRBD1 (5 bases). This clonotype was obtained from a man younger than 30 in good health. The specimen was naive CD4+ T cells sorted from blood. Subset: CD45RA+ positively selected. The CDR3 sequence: CASSLPRDFGYTF. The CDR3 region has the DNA TGTGCCAGCAGCCTTCCCCGGGACTTTGGCTACACCTTC.